These T cell receptor beta chains were read from a single sample in a study of regulatory T cells in long-lasting Graves disease. MiXCR, applied by TCRdb to the multiplex PCR reads, yields one record per CDR3 protein. The data hold approximately 490,000 distinct CDR3 sequences, with 15% to 20% observed a single time. This same sample was also taken into another study, of T cells in Graves' hyperthyroidism and ophthalmopathy.

The material sequenced was peripheral blood mononuclear cells (PBMCs), taken at new diagnosis, from a patient treated with antithyroid drugs. The receptors originated from a man aged 35 to 55 with Graves disease. CDR3s include the opening cysteine and the closing phenylalanine or tryptophan. Fields, in order: clone size, V gene, D gene, J gene, CDR3 protein, CDR3 DNA. The D gene is left open where the match is weak. A row's size may be missing; if present it is once, few, many or a size class.

many	TRBV5-1	TRBD1	TRBJ2-3	CASSRSDRGPTDTQYF	TGCGCCAGCAGCCGATCGGACAGGGGGCCGACAGATACGCAGTATTTT
.	TRBV6-1	TRBD2	TRBJ2-7	CASIHSGTHYEQYF	TGTGCCAGCATCCATAGCGGGACACACTACGAGCAGTACTTC
many	TRBV6-9	.	TRBJ2-7	CASSLDIFSYEQYF	TGTGCCAGCAGTTTGGACATCTTCTCCTACGAGCAGTACTTC
few	TRBV2	TRBD2	TRBJ2-5	CASSQTSGQETQYF	TGTGCCAGCAGTCAGACTAGCGGGCAAGAGACCCAGTACTTC
many	TRBV7-3	TRBD2	TRBJ2-7	CASSPGAGGSREQYF	TGTGCCAGCAGCCCCGGGGCGGGAGGATCGCGCGAGCAGTACTTC
.	TRBV7-3	TRBD1	TRBJ1-1	CASSGTGVRTEAFF	TGTGCCAGCAGCGGTACAGGGGTTAGAACTGAAGCTTTCTTT
many	TRBV28	TRBD2	TRBJ2-1	CACRDRKNTRTSGPYNEQFF	TGTGCCTGCCGGGACAGGAAGAATACCAGGACTAGCGGTCCCTACAATGAGCAGTTCTTC
many	TRBV7-6	.	TRBJ2-5	CASSPYGGGPQETQYF	TGTGCCAGCAGCCCATACGGTGGCGGCCCCCAAGAGACCCAGTACTTC
.	TRBV7-9	.	TRBJ2-7	CASVGLDEQYF	TGTGCCAGCGTGGGTTTGGACGAGCAGTACTTC
.	TRBV4-1	TRBD2	TRBJ2-1	CASSRTSGTTYNEQFF	TGCGCCAGCAGCCGGACTAGCGGGACCACCTACAATGAGCAGTTCTTC
.	TRBV19	.	TRBJ2-7	CASQKTGGSYEQYF	TGTGCCAGTCAGAAGACAGGCGGGTCCTACGAGCAGTACTTC
.	TRBV6-1	TRBD2	TRBJ2-1	CASSAPSGRAYYNEQFF	TGTGCCAGCAGTGCTCCTAGCGGGAGGGCCTACTACAATGAGCAGTTCTTC
many	TRBV5-4	TRBD2	TRBJ2-1	CASSSQSGAAGYNEQFF	TGTGCCAGCAGCTCCCAGAGCGGGGCCGCTGGGTACAATGAGCAGTTCTTC
.	TRBV2	.	TRBJ1-4	CASRRDKRGKLFF	TGTGCCAGCAGACGGGACAAAAGGGGAAAACTGTTTTTT
once	TRBV28	.	TRBJ2-5	CASSPQTRQEAQYF	TGTGCCAGCAGTCCCCAGACTAGGCAAGAGGCCCAGTACTTC
once	TRBV12-3/TRBV12-4	.	TRBJ1-4	CASSFESGGEKLFF	TGTGCCAGCAGTTTCGAATCGGGGGGGGAAAAACTGTTTTTT
many	TRBV20-1	.	TRBJ2-3	CSARSSGSSTDTQYF	TGCAGTGCTAGATCCTCAGGGTCGAGCACAGATACGCAGTATTTT
many	TRBV10-1	TRBD2	TRBJ2-3	CASSSFGTRRDTQYF	TGCGCCAGCAGTTCGTTTGGGACTAGAAGAGATACGCAGTATTTT
many	TRBV2	TRBD2	TRBJ2-7	CASSSSGTSDNEQYF	TGTGCCAGCAGTTCAAGCGGGACTAGCGACAACGAGCAGTACTTC
few	TRBV19	TRBD1	TRBJ2-1	CASRGQGHYNEQFF	TGTGCCAGTAGGGGACAGGGGCATTACAATGAGCAGTTCTTC
few	TRBV20-1	TRBD2	TRBJ2-7	CSADLIRTSGLSSYEQYF	TGCAGTGCTGACCTCATTCGGACTAGCGGGTTGAGCTCCTACGAGCAGTACTTC
few	TRBV5-1	TRBD1	TRBJ2-7	CASSTGRGQGYEQYF	TGCGCCAGCAGCACGGGGCGGGGACAGGGCTACGAGCAGTACTTC
many	TRBV7-9	.	TRBJ2-1	CASSGYRDNDNEQFF	TGTGCCAGCAGCGGATACCGGGACAACGACAATGAGCAGTTCTTC
.	TRBV28	.	TRBJ2-2	CASTSQWARSSKTNTGELFF	TGTGCCAGCACCAGCCAATGGGCTAGATCGTCCAAAACGAACACCGGGGAGCTGTTTTTT
.	TRBV5-1	.	TRBJ1-3	CASSWEGSSGNTIYF	TGCGCCAGCAGCTGGGAAGGCTCCTCTGGAAACACCATATATTTT
many	TRBV15	.	TRBJ1-1	CATSRDKNTEAFF	TGTGCCACCAGCAGGGACAAGAACACTGAAGCTTTCTTT
few	TRBV19	TRBD1	TRBJ2-1	CASSITRDRATSGSYNEQFF	TGTGCCAGTAGTATAACCCGGGACAGGGCTACCAGCGGGTCCTACAATGAGCAGTTCTTC
many	TRBV7-8	.	TRBJ2-3	CASSPDGWRGRTDTQYF	TGTGCCAGCAGCCCAGACGGTTGGCGGGGCCGCACAGATACGCAGTATTTT
many	TRBV28	.	TRBJ2-3	CASSVPPTDTQYF	TGTGCCAGCAGTGTCCCACCTACAGATACGCAGTATTTT
many	TRBV27	.	TRBJ2-7	CASSLQGSHEQYF	TGTGCCAGCAGTTTACAGGGATCCCACGAGCAGTACTTC
few	TRBV10-3	.	TRBJ2-7	CAISGHGTYEQYF	TGTGCCATCAGTGGGCACGGAACCTACGAGCAGTACTTC
.	TRBV28	.	TRBJ1-5	CASSLRPDQPQHF	TGTGCCAGCAGTTTACGACCCGATCAGCCCCAGCATTTT
.	TRBV15	.	TRBJ1-1	CATSRDLGNTEAFF	TGTGCCACCAGCAGAGATCTAGGGAACACTGAAGCTTTCTTT
many	TRBV28	TRBD2	TRBJ2-1	CASCCEINGTSLGEQFF	TGTGCCAGCTGCTGCGAAATAAATGGGACTAGTCTTGGTGAGCAGTTCTTC
few	TRBV28	.	TRBJ2-1	CASSFSSGAYNEQFF	TGTGCCAGCAGTTTTAGTAGCGGAGCCTACAATGAGCAGTTCTTC
many	TRBV11-2	.	TRBJ1-2	CASRKVGQTNYGYTF	TGTGCCAGCAGAAAAGTTGGACAGACTAACTATGGCTACACCTTC
.	TRBV5-1	TRBD1	TRBJ2-3	CASSSPRDRGTHTDTQYF	TGCGCCAGCAGCTCCCCCCGGGACAGGGGGACCCACACAGATACGCAGTATTTT
.	TRBV9	TRBD2	TRBJ2-1	CASSGPGLGAVNEQFF	TGTGCCAGCAGCGGGCCGGGACTAGGTGCCGTTAATGAGCAGTTCTTC
many	TRBV20-1	TRBD1	TRBJ1-3	CSAPRTGYGNTIYF	TGCAGTGCCCCCCGGACAGGGTACGGAAACACCATATATTTT
many	TRBV5-1	.	TRBJ2-1	CASKLIRGPSLIGEQFF	TGCGCCAGCAAACTAATCCGGGGACCCAGTCTTATTGGTGAGCAGTTCTTC
many	TRBV7-9	TRBD2	TRBJ2-2	CAGRTLAGFIGELFF	TGTGCCGGCCGTACCCTAGCGGGATTTATCGGGGAGCTGTTTTTT
few	TRBV28	TRBD1	TRBJ1-5	CASSRTGVEVQPQHF	TGTGCCAGCAGCCGAACAGGGGTCGAGGTCCAGCCCCAGCATTTT
.	TRBV7-9	.	TRBJ1-4	CASTSEGRLNEKLFF	TGTGCCAGCACCTCAGAGGGACGGCTGAATGAAAAACTGTTTTTT
many	TRBV18	.	TRBJ2-3	CASSPRERSTDTQYF	TGTGCCAGCTCACCACGGGAGCGGAGCACAGATACGCAGTATTTT
few	TRBV12-5	.	TRBJ2-3	CASGLVLREEGDTQYF	TGTGCTAGTGGTTTGGTTCTGCGGGAAGAAGGAGATACGCAGTATTTT
few	TRBV20-1	TRBD1	TRBJ2-4	CSARVNPGQAFQNIQYF	TGCAGTGCTAGAGTTAATCCGGGACAGGCGTTTCAAAACATTCAGTACTTC
many	TRBV30	TRBD1	TRBJ1-1	CAWSATGGSEAFF	TGTGCCTGGAGTGCCACAGGGGGCAGTGAAGCTTTCTTT
.	TRBV4-1	.	TRBJ2-6	CASSQESPAGTTNSGANVLTF	TGCGCCAGCAGCCAAGAGAGCCCGGCCGGGACAACGAATTCTGGGGCCAACGTCCTGACTTTC
few	TRBV7-9	.	TRBJ1-3	CASSLPQGPSSGNTIYF	TGTGCCAGCAGCTTACCGCAGGGACCTAGCTCTGGAAACACCATATATTTT
many	TRBV18	.	TRBJ2-7	CASSPPLSYEQYF	TGTGCCAGCAGTCCCCCTTTATCCTACGAGCAGTACTTC